These 28 T cell receptor beta chains were sequenced from one sample in a study of T cells in Graves' hyperthyroidism and ophthalmopathy. Using RNA transcripts as the source, TCR beta CDR3 regions were amplified. HTBI primers drove first-round RT-PCR of the TCR CDR3. TCRdb processed the multiplex PCR reads anew with MiXCR; each CDR3 protein has one entry. The table records almost 600,000 distinct CDR3 sequences, around 14% of them present only once. Input material: blood. The origin of the receptors is a woman aged 25 to 39 with Graves' hyperthyroidism that later progressed to Graves' ophthalmopathy.

In this sample, this clonotype turned up many times. This sequence joins TRBV2 and TRBJ1-3, with 7 bases that match TRBD1. Germline CDR1 and CDR2: SNHLY and FYNNEI. This CDR3 spans 13 amino acids. The ends lost 7 bases at V and 2 bases at J; junction bases unmatched: 2. CDR3 sequence (DNA): TGTGCCAGCAACACAGGGGCTGGAAACACCATATATTTT. This codes for CASNTGAGNTIYF.

In this sample, this clonotype turned up a few times. A much larger clone differs from this one at a single base, so this may be a read error. The chain employs TRBV24-1 and TRBJ2-2; tentative D call: TRBD2 (5 bases). CDR1 KGHDR and CDR2 SFDVKD come from the germline V gene. This CDR3 region has 13 residues. CDR3 residues: CATSDFVTGELLF. The CDR3 DNA follows: TGTGCCACCAGTGATTTTGTCACCGGGGAGCTGCTTTTT.

The rearrangement links TRBV7-9 to TRBJ1-1; the D is unclear. The V gene's germline CDR1 is SEHNR and CDR2 FQNEAQ (reference sequence). This CDR3 is 11 amino acids long. V was clipped by 5 bases and J by 5 bases, with 6 bases between them. CDR3 nucleotides: TGTGCCAGCAGCGAGCGAACTGAAGCTTTCTTT. Translating it yields CASSERTEAFF.

This clonotype occurred many times. CDR3 nucleotide sequence: TGCAGTGCTAGAGATAAGGGTTTTAACTATGGCTACACCTTC. Encoded protein: CSARDKGFNYGYTF. The chain uses TRBV20-1 and TRBJ1-2; D unresolved. V lost 0 bases, J lost 1 base, and 9 bases lay in between. The CDR3 is 14 amino acids. In germline, CDR1 is DFQATT, CDR2 SNEGSKA (reference sequence).

The CDR3 spells CASSLPPGGSYEQYF. For the CDR3, the DNA is TGTGCCAGCAGTTTACCCCCGGGAGGATCCTACGAGCAGTACTTC. The chain combines TRBV6-1 with TRBJ2-7, with 7 bases that match TRBD2. V lost 5 bases to trimming and J lost 1 base; unmatched junction nucleotides: 8. CDR1 and CDR2 from the germline V gene are MNHNS and SASEGT. The CDR3 runs 15 residues.

There are many counts of this clonotype. The CDR3 is CASRRLAGSYEQYF. The CDR3 DNA follows: TGTGCCAGCAGGCGACTAGCGGGATCCTACGAGCAGTACTTC. The chain is built from TRBV6-2 or TRBV6-3 and TRBJ2-7; TRBD2 matches at 11 bases. The CDR3 totals 14 residues. CDR1 and CDR2 from the germline V gene are MNHEY and SVGEGT. The junction had 2 bases not matched to a gene; V was cut back by 6 bases and J by 1 base.

The J gene is TRBJ1-2, the V gene TRBV19, with 8 bases fitting TRBD1. After removal of 10 bases from V and 0 bases from J, the junction contained 4 bases not matched to a gene. The CDR3 spans 13 residues. Germline V lookup: CDR1 LNHDA, CDR2 SQIVND (reference sequence). Written as DNA, the CDR3 is TGTGCCACCCGGACAGGGACTAACTATGGCTACACCTTC. Its protein is CATRTGTNYGYTF.

There are many counts of this clonotype. The chain recombines TRBV12-3 or TRBV12-4 with TRBJ2-1; 14 nucleotides align to TRBD2. The CDR3 covers 15 residues. The V segment lost 5 bases and the J segment 9 bases; nucleotides outside the gene matches: 6. CDR3 nucleotide sequence: TGTGCCAGCAGTGGGACTAGCGGGAGCAATAGTGAGCAGTTCTTC. Amino acids: CASSGTSGSNSEQFF.

At least ten counts were recorded for this clonotype. The chain joins TRBV11-3 to TRBJ2-3; no definite D call. Trimming removed 7 bases at V and 1 base at J, with 3 bases between. CDR1 and CDR2 from the germline V gene are SGHNT and YENEEA. This CDR3 region has 11 residues. The CDR3 coding sequence is TGTGCCAGCAAAGGCACAGATACGCAGTATTTT. Translated: CASKGTDTQYF.

The sample holds many counts of this clonotype. The CDR3: CASSFVGYGYTF. The CDR3 DNA sequence: TGTGCCAGCAGTTTTGTAGGGTATGGCTACACCTTC. The chain links TRBV12-3 or TRBV12-4 to TRBJ1-2; D uncertain. The CDR3 is made up of 12 amino acids. The V end was cut by 3 bases, the J end by 5 bases, with 7 bases between.

This clonotype was seen many times. This rearrangement joins TRBV2 to TRBJ2-5; possibly TRBD2 for D (6 bases). Trimming removed 0 bases at V and 7 bases at J, with 18 bases between. The CDR3 runs to 16 residues. Germline V gene data show CDR1 as SNHLY and CDR2 as FYNNEI. CDR3 protein: CASSEAKSGRFGTQYF. In nucleotides, the CDR3 is TGTGCCAGCAGTGAAGCAAAAAGCGGGCGATTCGGGACCCAGTACTTC.

This clonotype appeared many times. This chain uses TRBV7-9 with TRBJ2-7; 8 bases are a match to TRBD2. The CDR3 is 14 amino acids. Germline V gene lookup returns CDR1 SEHNR and CDR2 FQNEAQ (reference sequence). With V trimmed by 5 bases and J by 5 bases, 8 bases remained unmatched. The CDR3 sequence: CASSPKREPHEQYF. The CDR3 DNA reads as TGTGCCAGCAGCCCTAAGCGGGAGCCCCACGAGCAGTACTTC.

This clonotype came up many times. The genes are TRBV18 and TRBJ2-2, with TRBD2 identical over 7 bases. The V gene end was trimmed by 4 bases and the J gene end by 0 bases; junction bases not matched to a gene: 5. CDR1 and CDR2 (germline): KGHSH, LQKENI. CDR3 length: 16 amino acids. CDR3 DNA: TGTGCCAGCTCACTCCGCGGGAGCCCGAACACCGGGGAGCTGTTTTTT. Its translation is CASSLRGSPNTGELFF.

Concerning this clonotype itself: This could be a read error, since a much larger clone is one nucleotide away. The chain carries TRBV19 and TRBJ2-5; TRBD1 might be the D (5 bases). The CDR3 totals 15 residues. V gave up 7 bases and J gave up 4 bases, with 19 bases separating them. Germline V gene data show CDR1 as LNHDA and CDR2 as SQIVND (reference sequence). In nucleotides, the CDR3 is TGTGCCAGTAACATGCTCACAACAGGAAGAGAGACCCAGTACTTC. The encoded protein is CASNMLTTGRETQYF.

This clonotype was seen repeatedly, ten times or more. The chain joins TRBV12-5 to TRBJ2-5, with D possibly matching TRBD1 (5 bases). Germline V CDR1 and CDR2: LGHNT, FRNRAP. Trimming shortened V by 6 bases and J by 1 base, and 12 bases separated the two germline ends. This CDR3 spans 14 amino acids. In nucleotides, the CDR3 is TGTGCTAGTGGGCAGGGTTTCCCCCAAGAGACCCAGTACTTC. Residues: CASGQGFPQETQYF.

This clonotype was found many times. The chain uses TRBV7-2 and TRBJ1-6, with D possibly being TRBD1 (5 bases). The ends were cut back, 2 bases at V and 8 bases at J, with 13 bases in the middle. This CDR3 region has 15 residues. The germline V gene encodes CDR1 SGHTA and CDR2 FQGNSA. CDR3 in amino acids: CASSLRGLGHSPLHF. The CDR3 DNA sequence: TGTGCCAGCAGCTTAAGGGGACTTGGGCATTCACCCCTCCACTTT. Drawing the rest from reference TRBV7-2 and TRBJ1-6, the complete variable domain is GAGVSQSPSNKVTEKGKDVELRCDPISGHTALYWYRQSLGQGLEFLIYFQGNSAPDKSGLPSDRFSAERTGGSVSTLTIQRTQQEDSAVYLCASSLRGLGHSPLHFGNGTRLTVT.

This clonotype has just a few counts. The chain couples TRBV24-1 to TRBJ2-3; 8 nucleotides align to TRBD2. The V gene end was trimmed by 3 bases and the J gene end by 4 bases; junction bases not matched to a gene: 14. CDR1 is KGHDR and CDR2 is SFDVKD in the germline V gene. The CDR3 length is 18 residues. CDR3 sequence: CATSDRGGLIGVADTQYF. In DNA form, the CDR3 reads TGTGCCACCAGTGATCGGGGGGGCCTAATTGGGGTCGCAGATACGCAGTATTTT.

This clonotype turned up a few times. The chain has TRBV24-1 and TRBJ1-2, with D hard to call. The V end lost 4 bases, the J end lost 5 bases, and 4 bases lay between the germline ends. Looked up from germline, CDR1 is KGHDR and CDR2 is SFDVKD. The CDR3 is made up of 11 amino acids. CDR3 sequence: CATSDTYGYTF. The CDR3 bases are TGTGCCACCAGTGACACTTATGGCTACACCTTC.

This clonotype was detected only a few times. The J gene is TRBJ1-1, the V gene TRBV6-1; no reliable D call. Trimming shortened V by 11 bases and J by 0 bases, and 10 bases separated the two germline ends. This CDR3 spans 12 amino acids. Germline CDR1 and CDR2: MNHNS and SASEGT. DNA for the CDR3: TGTGCCGCCAGATGGGTGAACACTGAAGCTTTCTTT. Protein: CAARWVNTEAFF.

The gene calls are TRBV20-1 and TRBJ2-7; 13 bases map to TRBD2. Losses at the gene ends were 5 bases for V and 3 bases for J; bases not matched to a gene: 10. Germline V gene data show CDR1 as DFQATT and CDR2 as SNEGSKA (reference sequence). CDR3 length: 16 residues. This chain's CDR3 is CSAGSHGLAGVYEQYF. In nucleotides, the CDR3 is TGCAGTGCTGGATCTCATGGACTAGCGGGAGTCTACGAGCAGTACTTC.

V is TRBV7-2 and J is TRBJ2-7; weak D call: TRBD2 (6 bases). With 1 base removed from V and 3 bases from J, the gap between germline ends came to 16 bases. Germline CDR1 SGHTA, CDR2 FQGNSA. This CDR3 contains 16 residues. The CDR3 DNA follows: TGTGCCAGCAGCTTAGGTGTAGGGACTCCGATCTACGAGCAGTACTTC. Encoded protein: CASSLGVGTPIYEQYF.

This clonotype was observed a few times. This rearrangement joins TRBV19 to TRBJ2-3, with no clear D. From germline, CDR1 is LNHDA and CDR2 SQIVND (reference sequence). There are 14 residues in the CDR3. V lost 6 bases and J 3 bases, leaving 13 bases between the germline ends. The CDR3 loop is CASRNPWGTDTQYF. The CDR3 DNA sequence: TGTGCCAGTAGAAATCCTTGGGGTACAGATACGCAGTATTTT.

A few counts support this clonotype. The V call is TRBV4-1, the J call TRBJ1-4; no definite D call. Germline V CDR1 and CDR2: MGHRA, YSYEKL. This CDR3 has 14 residues. The ends were cut back, 2 bases at V and 2 bases at J, with 6 bases in the middle. The CDR3 coding sequence is TGCGCCAGCAGCCAACCGAAGACTAATGAAAAACTGTTTTTT. Residues: CASSQPKTNEKLFF.

As for this clonotype: This CDR3 is missing its conserved last phenylalanine or tryptophan, likely due to a read error. This rearrangement joins TRBV19 to TRBJ1-6, with a weak D call TRBD1 (6 bases). The CDR3 is 14 residues long. V dropped 1 base and J dropped 12 bases, with 13 bases sitting between them. Germline lookup yields CDR1 LNHDA and CDR2 SQIVND (reference sequence). CDR3 in DNA: TGTGCCAGTAGTATAGGACAGGCGTCCGGACCCCTCCACCTT. It codes for CASSIGQASGPLHL.

The gene calls are TRBV27 and TRBJ2-7; D is ambiguous. Per the germline V gene, CDR1 is MNHEY and CDR2 is SMNVEV (reference sequence). V was trimmed by 5 bases and J by 6 bases, leaving 17 bases between them. This CDR3 is built from 14 residues. CDR3 coding DNA: TGTGCCAGCAGTCGACCATCCCAGGTCAGCGAGCAGTACTTC. The encoded protein is CASSRPSQVSEQYF.

The gene calls are TRBV13 and TRBJ2-1; 9 bases map to TRBD1. The CDR3 covers 17 residues. V was pared by 1 base and J by 1 base, with 5 bases of the junction left unmatched. The germline V gene encodes CDR1 PRHDT and CDR2 FYEKMQ (reference sequence). The CDR3 spells CASSLVPGQGSYNEQFF. The CDR3 DNA follows: TGTGCCAGCAGCTTAGTCCCGGGACAGGGTTCCTACAATGAGCAGTTCTTC.

This clonotype was observed at least ten times. The V call is TRBV29-1, the J call TRBJ1-4; a weak D match, TRBD1 (5 bases). CDR3 length equals 12 residues. V was cut by 7 bases and J by 8 bases, with 14 bases left in between. CDR1 and CDR2 (germline): SQVTM, ANQGSEA. DNA for the CDR3: TGCAGCGCTATGGACATGGGAGAAAAACTGTTTTTT. Its translation: CSAMDMGEKLFF.

The chain is built from TRBV4-2 and TRBJ1-1; D remains ambiguous. V shed 1 base and J shed 0 bases, with 12 bases lying between them. The CDR3 is 16 amino acids. Germline V gene lookup returns CDR1 LGHNA and CDR2 YNFKEQ. The CDR3 region is CASSQVVTGMNTEAFF. The CDR3 region has the DNA TGTGCCAGCAGCCAAGTAGTCACGGGAATGAACACTGAAGCTTTCTTT.